This note documents a single T cell receptor (beta chain) sequence. What it recognizes is unknown. This sample is drawn from a study of cytomegalovirus exposure and HLA in healthy donors. General study results and limits: Association of a missense DCLRE1C variant with TCR beta V- and J-gene trimming was reported in a later analysis. In vitro checks showed that a few CMV-associated chains really do target CMV antigens. Reported performance of the classifier showed diagnosis of cytomegalovirus status with high specificity and sensitivity. More clonal expansion characterized HLA-associated TCR beta chains than equally common others in a later analysis.

CDR3 length: 12 amino acids. CDR1 is SGHVS and CDR2 is FQNEAQ in the germline V gene. V dropped 5 bases and J dropped 8 bases, with 12 bases sitting between them. 60 Vbeta and 13 Jbeta primers were used in PCR. The assay was immunoSEQ multiplex PCR, and TCRdb's table has in-frame clones only and misses some. The sample data list around 210,000 clones. The chain couples TRBV7-8 to TRBJ1-1; possibly TRBD1 for D (6 bases). The source of this sequence is a girl aged 2 to 9 in good health and CMV-seropositive. Input material: PBMCs. The CDR3 region is CASSPGGSEAFF. CDR3 nucleotides: TGTGCCAGCAGCCCGGGGGGCAGCGAAGCTTTCTTT.